This T cell receptor (beta chain) was profiled in a study of cytomegalovirus exposure and HLA in healthy donors. As for the study in general: A previous analysis identified about 110 million unique TCR beta sequences derived from roughly 180 million T cells. Across around 400 genotyped donors, 81% landed in the Caucasian-associated ancestry cluster. Study-wide results and caveats: Cytomegalovirus status was reportedly diagnosed by the classifier with high specificity and sensitivity.

60 Vbeta and 13 Jbeta primers were used in PCR. Some clones are missing from TCRdb's copy, which holds only in-frame ones; the method was immunoSEQ multiplex PCR. The table shows 90,000 to 120,000 clones, with around 60% occurring only once. The CDR3 runs to 11 residues. The germline gives CDR1 GTSNPN, CDR2 SVGIG (reference sequence). Trimming cost V 0 bases and J 11 bases, with 8 bases left between them. This clone was detected a few times. Antigen: not known. The sample taken for sequencing was PBMCs. The chain links TRBV30 to TRBJ1-3; D unresolved. The clonotype was recovered from a man in his thirties or forties in good health and CMV-seropositive. DNA of the CDR3: TGTGCCTGGAGTGTGCAGGTCGCCATATATTTT. Translation: CAWSVQVAIYF.